This entry lists 8 T cell receptor beta chains sequenced from one sample in a study of blood T cell repertoires in COVID-19. Some clones are missing from TCRdb's copy, which holds only in-frame ones; the method was immunoSEQ multiplex PCR. In the table there are about 35,000 clones, approximately 89% of which are singletons. The material sequenced was peripheral blood. The source of these receptors is a man in his sixties with active or convalescent COVID-19.

V and J are TRBV9 and TRBJ2-1, with 7 bases matching TRBD1. CDR3 length: 15 amino acids. CDR1 is SGDLS and CDR2 is YYNGEE in the germline V gene. Unmatched junction bases numbered 8, after V lost 2 bases and J lost 6 bases. This CDR3 is CASSVPRGQVNEQFF. Written as DNA, the CDR3 is TGTGCCAGCAGCGTCCCAAGGGGGCAGGTCAATGAGCAGTTCTTC.

This clone showed up just a few times. The J gene is TRBJ1-4, the V gene TRBV7-9, with D possibly being TRBD1 (5 bases). The germline gives CDR1 SEHNR, CDR2 FQNEAQ (reference sequence). Trimming took off 5 bases at V and 0 bases at J, with 13 bases between the two ends. The CDR3 sequence is 16 residues long. The CDR3 DNA is TGTGCCAGCAGCCCCGGGGGGGATACAACTAATGAAAAACTGTTTTTT. This gives the protein CASSPGGDTTNEKLFF.

This chain joins TRBV12-3 or TRBV12-4 and TRBJ1-5; the D is unclear. V lost 1 base, J lost 7 bases, and 8 bases lay in between. The CDR3 runs 13 residues. Here the CDR3 DNA reads TGTGCCAGCAGTTTAGTGAGGGAACAGCCCCAGCATTTT. Encoded protein: CASSLVREQPQHF.

This clone occurred a few times. This chain links TRBV28 with TRBJ1-2, with D tentatively TRBD1 (5 bases). CDR3 size: 14 residues. The V end was cut by 6 bases, the J end by 7 bases, with 18 bases between. Germline values: CDR1 MDHEN, CDR2 SYDVKM. CDR3 sequence (DNA): TGTGCCAGCAGCGTGAATACAGGATTTAGTGGCTACACCTTC. Amino acid sequence: CASSVNTGFSGYTF.

V and J are TRBV30 and TRBJ1-6, with a weak D call TRBD1 (5 bases). Germline V gene lookup returns CDR1 GTSNPN and CDR2 SVGIG (reference sequence). The CDR3 loop spans 14 amino acids. Between the trimmed V and J ends, which lost 0 bases and 6 bases, there was a span of 9 bases. CDR3 sequence reads: CAWSVQGANSPLHF. Here the CDR3 DNA reads TGTGCCTGGAGTGTACAAGGGGCTAATTCACCCCTCCACTTT.

The rearrangement joins TRBV6-4 to TRBJ1-1; D is perhaps TRBD1 (5 bases). The CDR3 is made up of 13 amino acids. Germline values: CDR1 MRHNA, CDR2 SNTAGT. Trimming shortened V by 5 bases and J by 1 base, and 8 bases separated the two germline ends. CDR3 bases: TGTGCCAGCAGTACAACAGGGAACACTGAAGCTTTCTTT. The encoded protein is CASSTTGNTEAFF.

For the CDR3, the DNA is TGTGCCAGCTCACCAGGGAGTCCTACTGGAGAGCAGTACGTC. Its translation: CASSPGSPTGEQYV. The V gene is TRBV18, the J gene TRBJ2-7; perhaps TRBD2 as D (5 bases). Germline V gene data show CDR1 as KGHSH and CDR2 as LQKENI. V lost 2 bases, J lost 7 bases, and 15 bases lay in between. The CDR3 runs 14 residues.

This clone was found once. Other DNA sequences from this sample encode an identical CDR3 as well. The chain employs TRBV15 and TRBJ1-4; D not resolved. The CDR3 has 15 amino acids. The germline CDR1 and CDR2 sequences are LNHNV and YYDKDF (reference sequence). V was trimmed by 1 base and J by 2 bases, leaving 8 bases between them. The CDR3 is CATSRGGGTNEKLFF. CDR3 nucleotide sequence: TGTGCCACCAGCAGAGGGGGAGGGACTAATGAAAAACTGTTTTTT. Full variable domain (remainder filled in from reference TRBV15 and TRBJ1-4): DAMVIQNPRYQVTQFGKPVTLSCSQTLNHNVMYWYQQKSSQAPKLLFHYYDKDFNNEADTPDNFQSRRPNTSFCFLDIRSPGLGDTAMYLCATSRGGGTNEKLFFGSGTQLSVL.